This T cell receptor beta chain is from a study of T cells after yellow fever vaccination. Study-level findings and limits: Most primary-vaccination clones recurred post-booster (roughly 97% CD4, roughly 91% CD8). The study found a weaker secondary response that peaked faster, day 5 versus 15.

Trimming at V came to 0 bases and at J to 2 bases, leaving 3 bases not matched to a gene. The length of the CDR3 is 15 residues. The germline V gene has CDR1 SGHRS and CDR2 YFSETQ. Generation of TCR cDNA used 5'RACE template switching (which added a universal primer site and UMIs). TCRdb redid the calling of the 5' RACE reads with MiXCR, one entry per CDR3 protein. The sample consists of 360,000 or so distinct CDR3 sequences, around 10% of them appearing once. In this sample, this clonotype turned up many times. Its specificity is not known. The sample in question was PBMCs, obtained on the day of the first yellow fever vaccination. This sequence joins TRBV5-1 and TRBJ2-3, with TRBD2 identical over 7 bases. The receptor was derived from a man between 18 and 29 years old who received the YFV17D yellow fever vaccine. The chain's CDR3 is CASSLVRGNTDTQYF. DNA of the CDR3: TGCGCCAGCAGCTTGGTGCGGGGGAACACAGATACGCAGTATTTT.